The clone carrying this TCR beta chain was recorded only once. The data derive from a study of CD8 T cells in Susac syndrome. CD8+ and CD4+ T cells circulating in blood were sequenced for TCR beta. Healthy donors served as the controls. They were matched for age and sex. Negative isolation yielded CD4+ and CD8+ T cells, and FACS enriched TEMRA cells. RNA amounts of about 0.45 to 1 ug underwent reverse transcription with random hexamers. immunoSEQ multiplex PCR amplified TCR beta CDR3 across 54 Vbeta, 13 Jbeta. TCRdb re-derived calls from the immunoSEQ multiplex PCR reads in MiXCR, one entry per CDR3 protein. The data contain about 84,000 distinct CDR3 sequences, just under 95% of them singletons. Germline values: CDR1 LGHDT, CDR2 YNNKEL (reference sequence). Trimming at V came to 1 base and at J to 9 bases, leaving 9 bases not matched to a gene. The CDR3 totals 16 residues.

The chain recombines TRBV3-1 with TRBJ2-1, with 10 bases that match TRBD1. Sequenced: CD8+ T cells from PBMCs. The source is a human donor in good health. CDR3 region: CASSQGSGTGAGEQFF. The CDR3 DNA reads as TGTGCCAGCAGCCAAGGTTCCGGGACAGGGGCAGGTGAGCAGTTCTTC.